The TCR beta chain described here comes from a study of read filtering for tumor transcriptome and immune sequencing. About the study: By R-ISS, stages I, II and III held roughly 8, 16 and 7 patients. After DNase treatment, RNA was made into whole-transcriptome libraries.

This library used around 400 ng RNA and molecular barcoded adaptors spanning alpha/delta and beta/gamma chains. TCRdb independently ran MiXCR on the reads; one entry per CDR3 protein. Of some 6,100 distinct CDR3 sequences in the sample, roughly a quarter were seen once. This clonotype came up many times. Antigen unknown. Germline loops: CDR1 SQVTM, CDR2 ANQGSEA. The CDR3 is 13 amino acids. V shed 7 bases and J shed 1 base, with 10 bases lying between them. Findings and limits, study-wide: Single-read clonotypes: about 81.9% of IR-seq clonotypes (roughly 4% of reads), 60% to 75% of RNA-seq clonotypes (under 50% of reads). Without single-read clonotypes, shared clonotype proportions correlated more between IR-seq and RNA-seq.

J is TRBJ2-2 and V is TRBV29-1; D remains ambiguous. The material sequenced was a population of CD138-negative cells sorted from bone marrow. The sequence came from a donor at least 40 years old with multiple myeloma. The CDR3 is CSAIRRNTGELFF. CDR3 DNA sequence: TGCAGCGCGATTCGACGGAACACCGGGGAGCTGTTTTTT.